This T cell receptor (beta chain) came from a study of blood T cell repertoires in COVID-19. Whole-study context: Sites across the United States, Italy and Spain contributed samples from acute and convalescent COVID-19. The cDNA or gDNA used as material had been derived from T cells, B-cell-depleted T cells, or PBMCs.

This CDR3 has 13 residues. The V end lost 8 bases, the J end lost 0 bases, and 7 bases lay between the germline ends. Germline loops: CDR1 MDHEN, CDR2 SYDVKM. There are a few counts of this clone. Method: immunoSEQ multiplex PCR; TCRdb's copy keeps in-frame clones and lacks some. The sample has about 160,000 clones, around 82% seen once; the top ten hold 10%. Sequences were obtained from peripheral blood. This clonotype was obtained from a woman older than 75 with active or convalescent COVID-19. The V call is TRBV28, the J call TRBJ2-2; D gene uncertain. The CDR3 DNA is TGTGCCAGCGTTGCAGCGAACACCGGGGAGCTGTTTTTT. It codes for CASVAANTGELFF.